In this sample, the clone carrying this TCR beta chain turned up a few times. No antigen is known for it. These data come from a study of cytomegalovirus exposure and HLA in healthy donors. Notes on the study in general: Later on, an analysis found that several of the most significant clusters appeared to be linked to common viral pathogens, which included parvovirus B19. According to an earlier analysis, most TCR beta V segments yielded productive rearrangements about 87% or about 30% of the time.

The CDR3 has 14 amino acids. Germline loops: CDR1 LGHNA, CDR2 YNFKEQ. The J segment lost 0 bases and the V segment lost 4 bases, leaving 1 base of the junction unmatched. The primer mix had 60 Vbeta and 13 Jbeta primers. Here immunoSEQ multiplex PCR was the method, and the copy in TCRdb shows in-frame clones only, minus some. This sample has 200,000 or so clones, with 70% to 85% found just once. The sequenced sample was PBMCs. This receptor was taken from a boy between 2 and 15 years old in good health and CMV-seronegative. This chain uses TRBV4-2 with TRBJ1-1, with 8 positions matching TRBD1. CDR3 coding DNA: TGTGCCAGCAGCCCGGGACAGGTGAACACTGAAGCTTTCTTT. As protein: CASSPGQVNTEAFF.